The clone carrying this T cell receptor beta chain was seen a handful of times. Its cognate antigen is unknown. Constant-segment primers were used for 5'RACE, and the resulting TCR alpha and TCR beta cDNA libraries carried sample barcodes and UMIs. TCRdb analysed the 5' RACE reads with MiXCR anew, one entry per CDR3 protein. The table lists roughly 450,000 distinct CDR3 sequences, 18% of them singletons, with 9% to 15% in the top ten. The data are from a study of T-cell memory formation after mild COVID-19. Study outcomes and limitations: Second-wave clones reaching peak frequency on day 37 lacked confirmed SARS-CoV-2 specificity.

The CDR3 covers 16 residues. The germline gives CDR1 KGHSH, CDR2 LQKENI. V lost 2 bases and J lost 0, with 11 bases in between. This sequence originates from an adult woman who had mild COVID-19 (a few samples of this study predate the infection). Cell type and time point are not known. Sequenced: PBMCs or a T cell subset sorted from them (not recorded which). The chain has TRBV18 and TRBJ1-3, with D uncertain. In DNA form, the CDR3 reads TGTGCCAGCTCACCAGTCGACGCAGGCTCTGGAAACACCATATATTTT. As protein: CASSPVDAGSGNTIYF.